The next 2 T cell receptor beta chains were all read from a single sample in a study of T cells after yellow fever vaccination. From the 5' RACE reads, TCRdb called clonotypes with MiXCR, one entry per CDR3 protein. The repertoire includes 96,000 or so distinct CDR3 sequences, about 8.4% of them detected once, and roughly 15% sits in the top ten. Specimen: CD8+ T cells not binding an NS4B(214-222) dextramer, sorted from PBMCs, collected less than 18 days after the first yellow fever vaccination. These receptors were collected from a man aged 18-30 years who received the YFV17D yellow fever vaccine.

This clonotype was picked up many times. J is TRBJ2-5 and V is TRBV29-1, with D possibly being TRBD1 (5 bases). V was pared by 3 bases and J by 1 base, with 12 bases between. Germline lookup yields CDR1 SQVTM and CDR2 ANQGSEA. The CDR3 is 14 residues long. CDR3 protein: CSVDRVGIQETQYF. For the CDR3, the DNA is TGCAGCGTTGACAGGGTGGGGATCCAAGAGACCCAGTACTTC.

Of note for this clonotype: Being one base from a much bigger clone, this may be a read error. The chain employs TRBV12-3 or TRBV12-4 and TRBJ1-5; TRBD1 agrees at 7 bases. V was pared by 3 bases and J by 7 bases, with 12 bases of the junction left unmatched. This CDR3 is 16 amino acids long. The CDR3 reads CASSLRGTASKQPQHF. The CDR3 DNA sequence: TGTGCCAGCAGTTTGAGGGGGACAGCCTCTAAGCAGCCCCAGCATTTT.